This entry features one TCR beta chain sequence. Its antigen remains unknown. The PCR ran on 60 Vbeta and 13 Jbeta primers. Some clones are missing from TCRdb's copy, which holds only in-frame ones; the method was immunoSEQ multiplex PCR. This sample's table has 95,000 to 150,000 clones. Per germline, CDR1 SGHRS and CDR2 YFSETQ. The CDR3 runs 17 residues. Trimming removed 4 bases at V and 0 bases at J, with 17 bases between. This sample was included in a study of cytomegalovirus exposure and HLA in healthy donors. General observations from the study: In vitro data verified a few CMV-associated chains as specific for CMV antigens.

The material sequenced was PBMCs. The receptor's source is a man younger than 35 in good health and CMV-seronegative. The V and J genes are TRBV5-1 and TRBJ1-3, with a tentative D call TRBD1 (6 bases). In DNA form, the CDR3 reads TGCGCCAGCAGCCCAATGGGGACACTATTCTCTGGAAACACCATATATTTT. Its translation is CASSPMGTLFSGNTIYF.